Below, one TCR beta chain is given with its context. The antigen is undetermined. This record belongs to a study of graft-versus-host responses after intestinal transplantation. The wider study: Each of the recipients got a multivisceral, liver-intestinal, or isolated intestinal transplant. Induction with anti-thymocyte globulin, then tacrolimus and steroids for around three years, was given to all recipients.

Profiled with immunoSEQ multiplex PCR; TCRdb holds only in-frame clones, not every one. The sample holds under 150,000 clones; approximately 90% are singletons and the top ten take about 0.18%. Trimming took off 3 bases at V and 8 bases at J, with 11 bases between the two ends. Germline V lookup: CDR1 SQVTM, CDR2 ANQGSEA. This CDR3 spans 12 amino acids. This chain connects TRBV29-1 to TRBJ2-1; a weak D match, TRBD2 (5 bases). This TCR came from a human donor who received an intestinal transplant. Sequences were derived from unstimulated CD4+ T cells sorted from spleen or lymph node cells, sampled before intestinal transplant. The CDR3 nucleotides read TGCAGCGTTGAGGCTAGGCGGGATGAGCAGTTCTTC. This encodes CSVEARRDEQFF.